This T cell receptor (beta chain) was recorded in a study of T cell responses to AZD1222 COVID-19 vaccine. Notes on the study in general: Of spike-specific TCRs, nearly half reportedly target regions left unmutated in variants. A mostly white British donor set with more females was recruited, and clonal diversity was possibly underestimated. With two AZD1222 doses given, Spike-specific TCR breadth and depth both rose. The number of AZD1222 recipients seropositive at baseline was only five or six.

In the case of this clone: Its antigen is still unknown.

In germline, CDR1 is SGHTA, CDR2 FQGNSA. V was shortened by 1 base and J by 2 bases, with 7 bases between the two germline ends. The CDR3 sequence is 14 residues long. TCRdb's table, derived via immunoSEQ multiplex PCR, lists solely in-frame clones and lacks some. Among roughly 100,000 clones listed, around nine tenths were seen once. V and J are TRBV7-2 and TRBJ2-3, with D uncertain. This sample comprised peripheral blood, obtained on day 0 of AZD1222 vaccination. This TCR derives from an adult in good health. The CDR3 spells CASSLGGTTDTQYF. The CDR3 region has the DNA TGTGCCAGCAGCTTAGGTGGCACCACAGATACGCAGTATTTT.